The rows below give T cell receptor beta chains drawn from one sample of a study of T cell responses to AZD1222 COVID-19 vaccine. The method was immunoSEQ multiplex PCR; TCRdb's version includes in-frame clones alone and lacks a portion of them. This sample has 110,000 to 150,000 clones, with approximately 90% found just once. Source: peripheral blood, taken 28 days after the second AZD1222 dose. All receptors come from an adult who received the AZD1222 COVID-19 vaccine. Both conserved end residues are part of each CDR3. D genes are given only for firm matches. Expanded clones are given a class, and other clones once, few, many or no size at all.

d_call,v_call,clone_size,j_call,cdr3_nt,cdr3_aa
.,TRBV7-2,.,TRBJ2-3,TGTGCCAGCAGCCAACCTCGAGATACGCAGTATTTT,CASSQPRDTQYF
.,TRBV29-1,.,TRBJ1-2,TGCAGCACCGGACATGAGGTCTATGGCTACACCTTC,CSTGHEVYGYTF
.,TRBV3-1/TRBV3-2,.,TRBJ2-7,TGTGCCAGCAGCCAAGCTAACAGCTACGAGCAGTACTTC,CASSQANSYEQYF
.,TRBV7-8,.,TRBJ1-3,TGTGCCAGCAGCCCCATTGGGGGGTCCGGAAACACCATATATTTT,CASSPIGGSGNTIYF
.,TRBV28,.,TRBJ2-3,TGTGCCAGCAGTCCGGGACTCTCGGGGCCTCCAGATACGCAGTATTTT,CASSPGLSGPPDTQYF
TRBD1,TRBV28,.,TRBJ1-4,TGTGCCAGCAGTTTACTGCGGGGACAGGGGAATGAAAAACTGTTTTTT,CASSLLRGQGNEKLFF
TRBD1,TRBV19,.,TRBJ1-3,TGTGCCTGCGGGACAGGGCTCTCTGGAAACACCATATATTTT,CACGTGLSGNTIYF
.,TRBV5-5,.,TRBJ1-5,TGTGCCAGCAGCTTGTTCGGTGGTCAGAATCAGCCCCAGCATTTT,CASSLFGGQNQPQHF
.,TRBV24-1,.,TRBJ2-7,TGTGCCACCCAGGGGGGACTAGAATCCCACTACGAGCAGTACTTC,CATQGGLESHYEQYF
TRBD2,TRBV10-1,.,TRBJ2-5,TGCGCCAGCAGTGAAGCGGGACGAGAGACCCAGTACTTC,CASSEAGRETQYF
TRBD2,TRBV9,.,TRBJ2-7,TGTGCCAGCAGCCCCCGTCTAGCGGGGGGGTCCTACGAGCAGTACTTC,CASSPRLAGGSYEQYF
.,TRBV25-1,.,TRBJ1-2,TGTGCCAGCAGTGAAGGACAGAAATATGGCTACACCTTC,CASSEGQKYGYTF
.,TRBV7-9,.,TRBJ1-4,TGTGCCAGCAGCTTAGCGCTATCGCAGAGACTGTTTTTT,CASSLALSQRLFF
.,TRBV11-1,.,TRBJ1-6,TGTGCCAGCAGCAACCAATTACTTAATTCACCCCTCCACTTT,CASSNQLLNSPLHF
TRBD1,TRBV6-2/TRBV6-3,.,TRBJ2-4,TGTGCCAGCAGTTGGGGACAGGTTCTAGCCAAAAACATTCAGTACTTC,CASSWGQVLAKNIQYF
.,TRBV6-5,.,TRBJ2-1,TGTGCCAGCAGCCCAGGTTCCATGTACAATGAGCAGTTCTTC,CASSPGSMYNEQFF
.,TRBV12-3/TRBV12-4,.,TRBJ1-6,TGTGCCAGCAGCTTAGGGGGGGGATCACCCCTCCACTTT,CASSLGGGSPLHF
TRBD2,TRBV6-5,few,TRBJ2-3,TGTGCCAGCAGTTACTCCGGGGGGGGCACAGATACGCAGTATTTT,CASSYSGGGTDTQYF
TRBD2,TRBV9,.,TRBJ2-4,TGTGCCAGCAGCTTTAGCGGGAGCCCCCAAAACATTCAGTACTTC,CASSFSGSPQNIQYF
TRBD1,TRBV7-6,.,TRBJ1-4,TGTGCCAGCAGCTTAGTTGGGACAGGGTCAGAAAAACTGTTTTTT,CASSLVGTGSEKLFF
.,TRBV29-1,.,TRBJ1-4,TGCAGCGTTGGCGCGGGGAAGGGGCCAAGTGAAAAACTGTTTTTT,CSVGAGKGPSEKLFF
TRBD2,TRBV27,.,TRBJ2-5,TGTGCCAGCAGTTTAAAGACTAGCCTTTGGGAGACCCAGTACTTC,CASSLKTSLWETQYF
.,TRBV28,many,TRBJ2-1,TGTGCCAGCAGCTGGAGCGGCAATGAGCAGTTCTTC,CASSWSGNEQFF
.,TRBV7-3,.,TRBJ1-3,TGTGCCAGCCAACAGCGCCCCGGCGATGGAAACACCATATATTTT,CASQQRPGDGNTIYF
TRBD2,TRBV7-9,.,TRBJ2-7,TGTGCCAGCAGCTTTTCTAGCGGGGGCAACTACGAGCAGTACTTC,CASSFSSGGNYEQYF
.,TRBV28,.,TRBJ2-7,TGTGCCAGCAGCGGCCCTGACAGTTTTTACGAGCAGTACTTC,CASSGPDSFYEQYF
.,TRBV24-1,.,TRBJ1-2,TGTGCCACCAGTGATCCCCTCACCCGTGGCTACACCTTC,CATSDPLTRGYTF
TRBD1,TRBV15,.,TRBJ2-5,TGTGCCACCAGCCTTAACAGGGGAGAGACCCAGTACTTC,CATSLNRGETQYF
.,TRBV28,.,TRBJ1-1,TGTGCCAGCAGTCCTACCACAGGTTTGACTGAAGCTTTCTTT,CASSPTTGLTEAFF
.,TRBV6-5,.,TRBJ1-2,TGTGCCAGCAGCACCATCAAAACGGGGTATGGCTACACCTTC,CASSTIKTGYGYTF
.,TRBV16,.,TRBJ2-7,TGTGCCAGCAGTCCCTTAGGGATCGGCTACGAGCAGTACTTC,CASSPLGIGYEQYF
TRBD2,TRBV10-3,.,TRBJ2-3,TGTGCCGTACGGCGGCGGGGGGGCCCTACAGATACGCAGTATTTT,CAVRRRGGPTDTQYF
.,TRBV6-6,.,TRBJ1-2,TGTGCCAGCACCCCTAAGCGGCCGACCTATGGCTACACCTTC,CASTPKRPTYGYTF
.,TRBV24-1,once,TRBJ2-1,TGTGCCACCAGTGCTCTGACCACAGGGAGCTCCTACAATGAGCAGTTCTTC,CATSALTTGSSYNEQFF
.,TRBV6-6,.,TRBJ2-1,TGTGCCAGCAGTTATGTCGATGAGCAGTTCTTC,CASSYVDEQFF
.,TRBV27,.,TRBJ1-6,TGTGCCAGCAGCCTGACAGGCCATAATTCACCCCTCCACTTT,CASSLTGHNSPLHF
TRBD1,TRBV7-2,.,TRBJ1-4,TGTGCCTCCTCGGACAGGGGTGCAACTAATGAAAAACTGTTTTTT,CASSDRGATNEKLFF
TRBD1,TRBV19,.,TRBJ1-2,TGTGCCAGTAGTATCCCGGGGACAGGGGACGGCTACACCTTC,CASSIPGTGDGYTF
TRBD2,TRBV6-5,.,TRBJ2-1,TGTGCAAGCGGGGGGGCGGGCAATGAGCAGTTCTTC,CASGGAGNEQFF
TRBD1,TRBV3-1/TRBV3-2,.,TRBJ1-6,TGTGCCAGCAGCCAAGGGGGGACAGGGGAGTCACCCCTCCACTTT,CASSQGGTGESPLHF
.,TRBV28,once,TRBJ1-5,TGTGCCAGCGTTTATAGCAATCAGCCCCAGCATTTT,CASVYSNQPQHF
.,TRBV29-1,.,TRBJ1-2,TGCAGCGTAGACAGTAACTATGGCTACACCTTC,CSVDSNYGYTF
TRBD1,TRBV18,.,TRBJ2-1,TGTGCCAGCTCACCCGGGACAGGGAGAACAAATGAGCAGTTCTTC,CASSPGTGRTNEQFF
.,TRBV5-5,.,TRBJ1-6,TGTGCCAGCAGCTTGGATGTCGCGGCGGTAGACTATTCACCCCTCCACTTT,CASSLDVAAVDYSPLHF
.,TRBV7-2,.,TRBJ1-6,TGTGCCAGCAGCGCACAGGGAATTAACAATTCACCCCTCCACTTT,CASSAQGINNSPLHF
TRBD1,TRBV7-9,.,TRBJ1-3,TGTGCCAGCAGCTTAGGGACAGGGGGACTCTCTGGAAACACCATATATTTT,CASSLGTGGLSGNTIYF
.,TRBV5-1,.,TRBJ2-3,TGCGCCAGCAGAATTGGCCTCACAGATACGCAGTATTTT,CASRIGLTDTQYF
.,TRBV10-1,.,TRBJ1-1,TGCGCCAGCAGTCGGGACGGGGACACTGAAGCTTTCTTT,CASSRDGDTEAFF
.,TRBV12-3/TRBV12-4,.,TRBJ1-1,TGTGCCAGCAAGACGGGGAACACTGAAGCTTTCTTT,CASKTGNTEAFF
.,TRBV5-5,.,TRBJ1-3,TGTGCCAGCAGCCCGGGCCCGGAGAACACCATATATTTT,CASSPGPENTIYF
.,TRBV28,.,TRBJ1-5,TGTGCCAGCAGTTTGATCCCCGGGGGCTTTCGACAGCCCCAGCATTTT,CASSLIPGGFRQPQHF
.,TRBV11-2,.,TRBJ1-2,TGTGCCAGCAGCCTAAGGCCCAGCTATGGCTACACCTTC,CASSLRPSYGYTF
.,TRBV29-1,few,TRBJ2-7,TGCAGCGTTAATGACAGACACACCTACGAGCAGTACTTC,CSVNDRHTYEQYF